Below, 30 T cell receptor beta chains from the same sample are listed, as sequenced in a study of early T cells in non-severe SARS-CoV-2 infection. TCRdb reanalysed the 5' RACE reads using MiXCR and keeps one entry per CDR3 protein. The sample yields tens of thousands of distinct CDR3 sequences, 12% seen once. Sequencing input: whole blood. These receptors all come from an adult who was a healthcare worker with PCR-confirmed SARS-CoV-2 infection or an uninfected control (not recorded which).

This clonotype was recorded at least ten times. The chain joins TRBV11-2 to TRBJ2-7, with TRBD1 matching over 8 bases. This CDR3 region has 14 residues. Germline V CDR1 and CDR2: SGHAT, FQNNGV. V shed 5 bases and J 0 bases; nucleotides not matched to a gene: 3. The CDR3 DNA is TGTGCCAGCAGCCTCAGGGGGCCCTCCTACGAGCAGTACTTC. Translation gives CASSLRGPSYEQYF.

This clonotype was observed a few times. V gene TRBV12-5 combines with J gene TRBJ2-1; maybe TRBD2 (5 bases). CDR1 and CDR2 from the germline V gene are LGHNT and FRNRAP. This CDR3 has 16 residues. V was pared by 7 bases and J by 0 bases, with 16 bases between. The DNA for the CDR3 is TGTGCTAGTGCCCCCGGGGTGTTAAGCTCCTACAATGAGCAGTTCTTC. Protein: CASAPGVLSSYNEQFF. Variable domain in full (rest from reference TRBV12-5 and TRBJ2-1): DARVTQTPRHKVTEMGQEVTMRCQPILGHNTVFWYRQTMMQGLELLAYFRNRAPLDDSGMPKDRFSAEMPDATLATLKIQPSEPRDSAVYFCASAPGVLSSYNEQFFGPGTRLTVL.

This sequence joins TRBV21-1 and TRBJ2-7. TRBV21-1 represents a pseudogene. CDR3 length equals 14 residues. This chain's CDR3 is CASSKFGRSYEQYF. CDR3 DNA sequence: TGTGCCAGCAGCAAATTTGGCCGGAGCTACGAGCAGTACTTC.

This clonotype occurred a few times. The chain recombines TRBV12-3 or TRBV12-4 with TRBJ2-1; the D gene is possibly TRBD1 (5 bases). The CDR3 length is 14 residues. The V end lost 3 bases, the J end lost 8 bases, and 14 bases lay between the germline ends. Here the CDR3 reads CASSFLRARDEQFF. CDR3 bases: TGTGCCAGCAGTTTTTTAAGGGCCAGGGATGAGCAGTTCTTC.

The chain uses TRBV2 and TRBJ2-2; the match to TRBD2 covers 7 bases. The V segment lost 6 bases and the J segment 5 bases; nucleotides outside the gene matches: 15. Germline CDR1 and CDR2: SNHLY and FYNNEI. The CDR3 runs 17 residues. The CDR3 coding sequence is TGTGCCAGCAGCCTCGCTGGGGGGGAGAGGAGAACCGGGGAGCTGTTTTTT. Its protein is CASSLAGGERRTGELFF.

In its sample, this clonotype was seen a few times. The CDR3 DNA reads as TGCGCCAGCAGCCGTGCTGTAGCGGACACCGGGGAGCTGTTTTTT. Protein sequence: CASSRAVADTGELFF. V is TRBV4-1 and J is TRBJ2-2, with D possibly being TRBD2 (6 bases). V was trimmed by 4 bases and J by 3 bases, leaving 12 bases between them. Per the germline V gene, CDR1 is MGHRA and CDR2 is YSYEKL. The CDR3 length is 15 residues.

Only a few counts were recorded for this clonotype. This chain uses TRBV2 with TRBJ2-5; D is perhaps TRBD2 (5 bases). V gave up 6 bases and J gave up 9 bases, with 17 bases separating them. Germline CDR1 SNHLY, CDR2 FYNNEI. The CDR3 runs 13 residues. The CDR3: CASSLGLQLAQYF. CDR3 coding DNA: TGTGCCAGCAGCCTTGGACTCCAGCTGGCCCAGTACTTC.

This clonotype was observed a handful of times. V gene TRBV13 combines with J gene TRBJ2-7; 9 bases line up with TRBD2. V lost 4 bases to trimming and J lost 1 base; unmatched junction nucleotides: 14. Germline loops: CDR1 PRHDT, CDR2 FYEKMQ (reference sequence). The CDR3 is 18 amino acids. CDR3 DNA sequence: TGTGCCAGCAGCTCCCTAGCGGGATATGGCCTCGTATCCTACGAGCAGTACTTC. It yields the protein CASSSLAGYGLVSYEQYF. Full variable domain (missing parts from reference TRBV13 and TRBJ2-7): AAGVIQSPRHLIKEKRETATLKCYPIPRHDTVYWYQQGPGQDPQFLISFYEKMQSDKGSIPDRFSAQQFSDYHSELNMSSLELGDSALYFCASSSLAGYGLVSYEQYFGPGTRLTVT.

A few counts support this clonotype. The chain couples TRBV25-1 to TRBJ1-6; the D gene is possibly TRBD1 (6 bases). CDR3 size: 15 residues. Per the germline V gene, CDR1 is MGHDK and CDR2 is SYGVNS. Deletions cut 1 base from V and 9 bases from J, with 13 bases between. CDR3: CASSELRGRGSPLHF. The CDR3 nucleotides read TGTGCCAGCAGTGAATTGAGGGGCAGGGGTTCACCCCTCCACTTT.

This clonotype occurred many times. The chain carries TRBV7-9 and TRBJ2-2, with a tentative D call TRBD2 (5 bases). The CDR3 spans 17 residues. Trimming removed 5 bases from V and 4 bases from J, with 20 bases in between. The germline gives CDR1 SEHNR, CDR2 FQNEAQ (reference sequence). CDR3: CASSPPWAEALTGELFF. CDR3 nucleotides: TGTGCCAGCAGCCCCCCTTGGGCGGAGGCCCTCACCGGGGAGCTGTTTTTT.

This clonotype was counted ten times or more. This rearrangement joins TRBV7-2 to TRBJ2-5; D is ambiguous. Germline CDR1 and CDR2: SGHTA and FQGNSA. V gave up 2 bases and J gave up 1 base, with 11 bases separating them. The CDR3 has 15 amino acids. CDR3 DNA: TGTGCCAGCAGCTTAATCCTGGGGTTCCAAGAGACCCAGTACTTC. Its protein product is CASSLILGFQETQYF.

This clonotype showed up many times. CDR3 nucleotides: TGTGCCAGCAGTCCGTGGACTATGAACACTGAAGCTTTCTTT. Amino acids: CASSPWTMNTEAFF. The chain uses TRBV5-8 and TRBJ1-1, with D uncertain. The CDR3 totals 14 residues. Germline V CDR1 and CDR2: SGHTS, YDEGEE. Trimming took 5 bases from V and 0 from J, leaving 11 bases between them.

This clonotype occurred many times. V gene TRBV20-1 combines with J gene TRBJ1-5; TRBD1 matches 11 bases. V shed 0 bases, J shed 0 bases, and the junction held 7 bases outside the gene matches. The CDR3 is 18 amino acids. The germline V gene encodes CDR1 DFQATT and CDR2 SNEGSKA (reference sequence). Written as DNA, the CDR3 is TGCAGTGCTAGAGAGACGAGGGACAGGGGGATTAGCAATCAGCCCCAGCATTTT. It is translated as CSARETRDRGISNQPQHF.

The gene calls are TRBV12-3 or TRBV12-4 and TRBJ2-7; 8 bases map to TRBD1. The CDR3 extends over 13 amino acids. The V segment lost 6 bases and the J segment 0 bases; nucleotides outside the gene matches: 1. For the CDR3, the DNA is TGTGCCAGCAGGGACAGGGCCTCCTACGAGCAGTACTTC. It yields the protein CASRDRASYEQYF.

Turning to this clonotype: One junction end does not reproduce the germline sequence, and a read error may be involved. The chain uses TRBV10-3 and TRBJ2-6, with TRBD1 matching over 7 bases. This CDR3 comprises 20 residues. Germline-derived CDR1 and CDR2 are ENHRY and SYGVKD. CDR3: CAVSENALGQDSSGANVLTF. The CDR3 coding sequence is TGTGCCGTCAGTGAGAACGCGCTCGGACAGGATAGCTCTGGGGCCAACGTCCTGACTTTC.

This clonotype has a handful of counts. J is TRBJ1-6 and V is TRBV6-2 or TRBV6-3; a possible D gene is TRBD1 (6 bases). V was shortened by 6 bases and J by 10 bases, with 13 bases between the two germline ends. This CDR3 region has 13 residues. Germline-derived CDR1 and CDR2 are MNHEY and SVGEGT. Written as DNA, the CDR3 is TGTGCCAGCAGAGTACAGGGACGCTCACCCCTCCACTTT. Translating gives CASRVQGRSPLHF.

The chain is built from TRBV12-3 or TRBV12-4 and TRBJ1-1; perhaps TRBD1 as D (6 bases). V lost 6 bases and J 1 base, leaving 15 bases between the germline ends. This CDR3 region has 15 residues. CDR3 sequence (DNA): TGTGCCAGCAGCCCTGGACAGCCCCGGAACACTGAAGCTTTCTTT. Amino acid sequence: CASSPGQPRNTEAFF.

This clonotype was detected only a few times. J is TRBJ2-7 and V is TRBV29-1; 9 bases map to TRBD1. The germline gives CDR1 SQVTM, CDR2 ANQGSEA. V shed 6 bases and J 6 bases; nucleotides not matched to a gene: 6. The CDR3 runs to 12 residues. CDR3 protein: CSVETGGGEQYF. The DNA for the CDR3 is TGCAGCGTCGAGACAGGGGGAGGCGAGCAGTACTTC.

This clonotype was seen at least ten times. This rearrangement joins TRBV20-1 to TRBJ1-1, with TRBD1 identical over 8 bases. This CDR3 has 13 amino acids. Unmatched junction bases numbered 1, after V lost 3 bases and J lost 1 base. CDR1 and CDR2 (germline): DFQATT, SNEGSKA (reference sequence). The CDR3 DNA reads as TGCAGTGCTAGCAGGGGGCCGAACACTGAAGCTTTCTTT. It yields the protein CSASRGPNTEAFF.

This clonotype was counted a few times. J is TRBJ1-3 and V is TRBV30; D unclear. The CDR3 has 14 residues. In germline, CDR1 is GTSNPN, CDR2 SVGIG (reference sequence). Trimming stripped 6 bases from V and 0 bases from J, with 12 bases between. Here the CDR3 DNA reads TGTGCCTGTGACGGATCGAGCTCTGGAAACACCATATATTTT. It specifies CACDGSSSGNTIYF.

This clonotype was found many times. The gene calls are TRBV7-9 and TRBJ2-4; D is ambiguous. This CDR3 contains 15 residues. The V gene lost 3 bases and the J gene lost 0 bases, with 9 bases spanning the gap. Germline assignment: CDR1 SEHNR and CDR2 FQNEAQ (reference sequence). The CDR3 here is CASSLTESAKNIQYF. For the CDR3, the DNA is TGTGCCAGCAGCTTGACTGAATCAGCCAAAAACATTCAGTACTTC. Full variable domain (outside the CDR3, taken from reference TRBV7-9 and TRBJ2-4): DTGVSQNPRHKITKRGQNVTFRCDPISEHNRLYWYRQTLGQGPEFLTYFQNEAQLEKSRLLSDRFSAERPKGSFSTLEIQRTEQGDSAMYLCASSLTESAKNIQYFGAGTRLSVL.

The chain recombines TRBV5-1 with TRBJ2-7, with 10 bases matching TRBD1. The CDR3 contains 16 residues. The germline V gene has CDR1 SGHRS and CDR2 YFSETQ. The V gene end was trimmed by 4 bases and the J gene end by 2 bases; junction bases not matched to a gene: 9. In nucleotides, the CDR3 is TGCGCCAGCAGCCTAAGTCCCGGGACAGGGGCCTACGAGCAGTACTTC. Translation gives CASSLSPGTGAYEQYF.

This clonotype appeared a few times. The chain links TRBV29-1 to TRBJ1-2; possibly TRBD1 for D (6 bases). There are 14 residues in the CDR3. The V end was cut by 6 bases, the J end by 8 bases, with 22 bases between. CDR1 SQVTM and CDR2 ANQGSEA come from the germline V gene. CDR3 nucleotide sequence: TGCAGCGTCCTAGGACAGTCTCAGGTTCGGGGCTACACCTTC. Translating gives CSVLGQSQVRGYTF.

This clonotype has at least ten counts. DNA for the CDR3: TGTGCCAGCAGCCCCGGCTCCTACGAGCAGTACTTC. Translation gives CASSPGSYEQYF. V usage is TRBV3-1 and J usage is TRBJ2-7; no clear D gene. V lost 4 bases and J lost 0, with 4 bases in between. The CDR3 is 12 residues long. The germline CDR1 and CDR2 sequences are LGHDT and YNNKEL (reference sequence).

Only a few counts were recorded for this clonotype. The CDR3 DNA sequence: TGTGCCAGCAGTCCCCTACAGGGGGCGACTACTGAAGCTTTCTTT. Translation: CASSPLQGATTEAFF. This chain joins TRBV27 and TRBJ1-1; 9 nucleotides line up with TRBD1. The V and J ends lost 5 bases and 5 bases, in that order; junction bases with no gene match: 9. This CDR3 comprises 15 residues. The V gene's germline CDR1 is MNHEY and CDR2 SMNVEV (reference sequence).

This clonotype was seen a few times. The J gene is TRBJ1-2, the V gene TRBV19; TRBD1 is a possible D gene (5 bases). Trimming took 4 bases from V and 0 from J, leaving 12 bases between them. The CDR3 covers 15 residues. In germline, CDR1 is LNHDA, CDR2 SQIVND (reference sequence). CDR3 residues: CASSKVDRANYGYTF. DNA of the CDR3: TGTGCCAGTAGTAAGGTCGACAGAGCTAACTATGGCTACACCTTC. The full variable domain, rest sourced from reference TRBV19 and TRBJ1-2, is DGGITQSPKYLFRKEGQNVTLSCEQNLNHDAMYWYRQDPGQGLRLIYYSQIVNDFQKGDIAEGYSVSREKKESFPLTVTSAQKNPTAFYLCASSKVDRANYGYTFGSGTRLTVV.

This rearrangement joins TRBV6-5 to TRBJ2-3; no clear D. The CDR3 runs to 13 residues. Germline CDR1 MNHEY, CDR2 SVGAGI. V gave up 4 bases and J gave up 4 bases, with 9 bases separating them. The CDR3 loop is CASSWKVSDTQYF. DNA for the CDR3: TGTGCCAGCAGTTGGAAGGTCTCAGATACGCAGTATTTT.

The J gene is TRBJ2-3, the V gene TRBV20-1; the match to TRBD2 covers 14 bases. J lost 8 bases, V lost 1 base, and 8 bases had no gene match. CDR3 length equals 16 residues. Germline assignment: CDR1 DFQATT and CDR2 SNEGSKA (reference sequence). DNA of the CDR3: TGCAGTGCTAGAGCAGGGACTAGCGGGGGCGGAGGTACGCAGTATTTT. Residues: CSARAGTSGGGGTQYF.

V and J are TRBV5-1 and TRBJ1-2; D possibly corresponds to TRBD1 (5 bases). The CDR3 extends over 14 amino acids. V shed 4 bases and J shed 5 bases, with 15 bases lying between them. Germline V gene lookup returns CDR1 SGHRS and CDR2 YFSETQ. The CDR3 reads CASSQTLDSYGYTF. The CDR3 region has the DNA TGCGCCAGCAGCCAAACCCTCGACAGTTATGGCTACACCTTC.

This clonotype was seen many times. The chain uses TRBV30 and TRBJ1-1, with TRBD1 identical over 11 bases. Germline V lookup: CDR1 GTSNPN, CDR2 SVGIG (reference sequence). The junction had 9 bases not matched to a gene; V was cut back by 5 bases and J by 7 bases. The CDR3 loop spans 14 amino acids. The CDR3 bases are TGTGCCTGGCGTGGACAGGGGGCGCTTCTTGAAGCTTTCTTT. Translated, it gives CAWRGQGALLEAFF.